This TCR beta chain was profiled in a study of T cells in Graves' hyperthyroidism and ophthalmopathy. Study-wide results and limits: The model predicted ophthalmopathy a median approximately 6 months before onset.

It was RNA transcripts that yielded the amplified TCR beta CDR3 regions. The HTBI primer set was used in a first-round RT-PCR of the TCR CDR3. TCRdb itself ran the multiplex PCR reads through MiXCR, one entry per CDR3 protein. The profile shows 450,000 to 650,000 distinct CDR3 sequences, 17% of them singletons. Germline CDR1 SGHTA, CDR2 FQGNSA. CDR3 length: 14 residues. Trimming cost V 3 bases and J 9 bases; bases outside gene matches: 3. In its sample, this clonotype was seen many times. What it recognizes is unknown. This sequence originates from a woman aged 18-29 years with Graves' ophthalmopathy. Sequenced: blood. The rearrangement links TRBV7-2 to TRBJ2-1; 12 bases line up with TRBD2. The CDR3 region is CASSFGLAGSEQFF. CDR3 coding DNA: TGTGCCAGCAGCTTTGGACTAGCGGGAAGTGAGCAGTTCTTC.